This T cell receptor beta chain is drawn from a study of T-cell reconstitution after alpha-beta-depleted transplantation in children. During its preparation, the TCRbeta library received unique molecular identifiers. TCRdb ran MiXCR on the PCR reads and lists one entry per CDR3 protein. The data contain roughly 340,000 distinct CDR3 sequences, 15% to 20% of them singletons. Notes on the study in general: In patients about two months after transplant, alpha-beta T cells reportedly arose from several hundred expanded graft clones. There were some patients whose high TCRbeta diversity at day 60 came from surviving recipient T cells and thymic progenitors.

The V and J ends lost 0 bases and 5 bases respectively, with 11 bases between them. The CDR3 totals 14 residues. Germline lookup yields CDR1 SGHRS and CDR2 YFSETQ. On this clonotype: Antigen specificity is unknown.

This chain uses TRBV5-1 with TRBJ2-5; D gene unclear. This sequence was found in a male patient between 2 and 15 years old who had a stem cell transplant for acute lymphoblastic leukemia, so the T cells may come from the graft donor. Sequencing used PBMCs, mostly from graft donor cells, obtained 360 days after TCRalphabeta/CD19-depleted stem cell transplant. In DNA form, the CDR3 reads TGCGCCAGCAGCTTGGAATCTGGGCTGGAGACCCAGTACTTC. This encodes CASSLESGLETQYF.